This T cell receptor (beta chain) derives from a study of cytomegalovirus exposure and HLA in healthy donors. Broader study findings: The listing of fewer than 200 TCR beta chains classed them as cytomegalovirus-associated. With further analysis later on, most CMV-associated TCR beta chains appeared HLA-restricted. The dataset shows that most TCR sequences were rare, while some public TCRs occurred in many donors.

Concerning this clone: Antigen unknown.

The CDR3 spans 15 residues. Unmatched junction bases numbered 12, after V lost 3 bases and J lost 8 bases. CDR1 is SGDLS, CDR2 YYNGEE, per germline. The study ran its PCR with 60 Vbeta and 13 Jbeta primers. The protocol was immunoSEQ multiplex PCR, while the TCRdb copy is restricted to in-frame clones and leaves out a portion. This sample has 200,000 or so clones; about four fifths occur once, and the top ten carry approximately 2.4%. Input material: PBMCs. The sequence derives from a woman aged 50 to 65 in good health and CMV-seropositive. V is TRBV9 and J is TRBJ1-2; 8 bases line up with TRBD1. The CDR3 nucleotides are TGTGCCAGCAGCGAGGCAGGGGGCCTCCGGAGCGGCTACACCTTC. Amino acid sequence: CASSEAGGLRSGYTF.